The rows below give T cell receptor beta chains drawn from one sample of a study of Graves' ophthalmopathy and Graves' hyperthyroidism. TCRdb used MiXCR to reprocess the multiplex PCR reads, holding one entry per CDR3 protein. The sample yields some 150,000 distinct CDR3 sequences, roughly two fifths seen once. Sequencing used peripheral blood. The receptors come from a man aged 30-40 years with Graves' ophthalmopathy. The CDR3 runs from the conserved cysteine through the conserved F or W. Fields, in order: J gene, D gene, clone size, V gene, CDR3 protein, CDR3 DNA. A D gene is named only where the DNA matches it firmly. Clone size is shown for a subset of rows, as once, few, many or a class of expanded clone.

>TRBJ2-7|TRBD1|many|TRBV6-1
CASRPGTGFYEQYF
TGTGCCAGCAGACCCGGGACAGGTTTTTACGAGCAGTACTTC
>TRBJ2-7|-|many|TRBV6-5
CASSYGEEGSYEQYF
TGTGCCAGCAGTTACGGGGAGGAGGGCTCCTACGAGCAGTACTTC
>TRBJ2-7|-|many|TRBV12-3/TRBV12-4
CASSRTDRSEQYF
TGTGCCAGCAGTCGGACGGACAGAAGCGAGCAGTACTTC
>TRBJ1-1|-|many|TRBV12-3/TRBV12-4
CASRLKSTEAFF
TGTGCCAGCAGACTCAAGAGCACTGAAGCTTTCTTT
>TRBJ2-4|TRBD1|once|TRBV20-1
CSARGTGAAGNIQYF
TGCAGTGCTAGAGGGACAGGGGCAGCGGGGAACATTCAGTACTTC
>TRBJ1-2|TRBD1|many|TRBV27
CASSLTPGTGGGYTF
TGTGCCAGCAGTTTGACACCCGGGACAGGGGGCGGCTACACCTTC
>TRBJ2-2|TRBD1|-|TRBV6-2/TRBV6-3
CASSSDRANTGELFF
TGTGCCAGCAGTTCAGACAGGGCCAACACCGGGGAGCTGTTTTTT
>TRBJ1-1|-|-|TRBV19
CASGDTGHTEAFF
TGTGCCAGCGGTGACACCGGTCACACTGAAGCTTTCTTT
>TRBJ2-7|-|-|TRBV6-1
CASSGDLFRSYEQYF
TGTGCCAGCAGTGGAGATTTATTTCGGTCCTACGAGCAGTACTTC
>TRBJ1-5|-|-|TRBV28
CASSPRQIGNQPQHF
TGTGCCAGCAGTCCTCGACAGATCGGCAATCAGCCCCAGCATTTT
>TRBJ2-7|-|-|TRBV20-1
CSARDSEPRVEQYF
TGCAGTGCTAGAGATTCGGAGCCACGGGTCGAGCAGTACTTC
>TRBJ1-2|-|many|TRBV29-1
CSVEQARGYTF
TGCAGCGTTGAACAGGCGAGGGGCTACACCTTC
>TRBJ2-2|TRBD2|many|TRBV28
CASSLWREGDTGELFF
TGTGCCAGCAGTTTATGGCGGGAGGGGGACACCGGGGAGCTGTTTTTT
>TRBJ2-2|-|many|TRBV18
CASSPSWDGTGELFF
TGTGCCAGCTCACCATCGTGGGATGGCACCGGGGAGCTGTTTTTT
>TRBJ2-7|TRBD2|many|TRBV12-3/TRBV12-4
CASSIGTSGSTDEQYF
TGTGCCAGCAGTATAGGGACTAGCGGGAGTACGGACGAGCAGTACTTC
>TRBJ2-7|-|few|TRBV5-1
CASSLTRTAGEQYF
TGCGCCAGCAGCTTAACCAGGACCGCTGGCGAGCAGTACTTC
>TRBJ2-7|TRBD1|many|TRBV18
CASSPPTGRTSYEQYF
TGTGCCAGCTCACCACCGACAGGGCGGACTTCCTACGAGCAGTACTTC
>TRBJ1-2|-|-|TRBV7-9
CASSTWDGTYGYTF
TGTGCCAGCAGCACCTGGGACGGAACCTATGGCTACACCTTC
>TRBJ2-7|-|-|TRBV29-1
CSARTNYEQYF
TGCAGCGCACGAACTAATTACGAGCAGTACTTC
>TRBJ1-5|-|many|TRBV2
CASSALGGGEQPQHF
TGTGCCAGCAGTGCCCTGGGGGGGGGTGAACAGCCCCAGCATTTT
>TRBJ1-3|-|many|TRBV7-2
CASRTRAGQGNTIYF
TGTGCCAGCAGGACCAGGGCAGGGCAAGGAAACACCATATATTTT
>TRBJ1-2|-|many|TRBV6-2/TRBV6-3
CASSGLGYGYTF
TGTGCCAGCAGTGGACTGGGCTATGGCTACACCTTC
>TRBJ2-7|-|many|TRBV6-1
CASSEWAGYSYEQYF
TGTGCCAGCAGTGAATGGGCAGGATACTCCTACGAGCAGTACTTC
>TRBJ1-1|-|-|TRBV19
CASQDRRGTEAFF
TGTGCCAGCCAAGACCGGAGGGGTACTGAAGCTTTCTTT
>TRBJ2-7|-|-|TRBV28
CASSLVAGLVYEQYF
TGTGCCAGCAGTTTAGTGGCGGGATTGGTCTACGAGCAGTACTTC
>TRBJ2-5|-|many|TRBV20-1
CSARGRGEETQYF
TGCAGTGCTAGAGGCCGCGGAGAAGAGACCCAGTACTTC
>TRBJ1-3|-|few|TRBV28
CASSRGGSGNTIYF
TGTGCCAGCAGCCGCGGGGGCTCTGGAAACACCATATATTTT
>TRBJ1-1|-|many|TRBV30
CAWSGRERGTEAFF
TGTGCCTGGAGTGGGAGGGAACGAGGGACTGAAGCTTTCTTT
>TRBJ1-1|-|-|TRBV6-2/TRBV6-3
CASSLRRFDTEAFF
TGTGCCAGCAGCCTCCGGCGGTTTGACACTGAAGCTTTCTTT
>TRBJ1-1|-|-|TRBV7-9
CASSPNMGHKGEAFF
TGTGCCAGCAGCCCGAACATGGGACACAAAGGTGAAGCTTTCTTT
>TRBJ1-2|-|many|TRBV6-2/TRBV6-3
CASSRDSDYGYTF
TGTGCCAGCAGCAGGGATTCAGACTATGGCTACACCTTC
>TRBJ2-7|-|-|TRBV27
CASGRQPYEQYF
TGTGCCAGCGGGAGGCAACCCTACGAGCAGTACTTC
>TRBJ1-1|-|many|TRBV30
CAWSPTNTEAFF
TGTGCCTGGAGTCCGACGAACACTGAAGCTTTCTTT
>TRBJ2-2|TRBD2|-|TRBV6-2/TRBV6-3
CASINGGGATGELFF
TGTGCCAGCATCAACGGGGGGGGCGCAACCGGGGAGCTGTTTTTT
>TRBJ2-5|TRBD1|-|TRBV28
CASSGTGQPKETQYF
TGTGCCAGCAGCGGGACAGGGCAGCCCAAAGAGACCCAGTACTTC
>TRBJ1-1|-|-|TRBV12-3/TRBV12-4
CASSLNRWIWANTEAFF
TGTGCCAGCAGTCTCAATCGCTGGATCTGGGCGAACACTGAAGCTTTCTTT
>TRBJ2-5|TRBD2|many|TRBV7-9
CASSSVSGRGEETQYF
TGTGCCAGCAGCTCCGTTAGCGGGAGAGGTGAAGAGACCCAGTACTTC
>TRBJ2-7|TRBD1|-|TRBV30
CAWSLFSGQGKSGEQYF
TGTGCCTGGAGTCTGTTCTCGGGACAGGGAAAATCGGGAGAGCAGTACTTC
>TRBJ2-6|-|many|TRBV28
CATRVSGANVLTF
TGTGCCACCCGTGTCTCTGGGGCCAACGTCCTGACTTTC
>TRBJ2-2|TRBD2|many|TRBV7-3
CASSTSGNTGELFF
TGTGCCAGCAGCACTAGCGGGAACACCGGGGAGCTGTTTTTT
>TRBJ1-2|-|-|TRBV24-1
CATSDLGRGGHGYTF
TGTGCCACCAGTGATCTCGGGAGAGGCGGACACGGCTACACCTTC
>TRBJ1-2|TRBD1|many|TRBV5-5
CASSLETGYYGYTF
TGTGCCAGCAGCTTAGAGACAGGGTACTATGGCTACACCTTC
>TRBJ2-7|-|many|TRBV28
CASSPPISYEQYF
TGTGCCAGCAGTCCGCCGATCTCCTACGAGCAGTACTTC
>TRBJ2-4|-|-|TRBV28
CASRAGSNIQYF
TGTGCCAGCAGGGCCGGCTCAAACATTCAGTACTTC
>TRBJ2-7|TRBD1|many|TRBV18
CASSQGTDNYEQYF
TGTGCCAGCTCGCAGGGGACAGATAATTACGAGCAGTACTTC
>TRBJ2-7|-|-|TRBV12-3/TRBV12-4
CASSDPRDEQYF
TGTGCCAGCAGCGACCCGAGGGACGAGCAGTACTTC
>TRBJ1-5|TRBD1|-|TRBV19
CASSIRAGGSNQPQHF
TGTGCCAGTAGTATTCGGGCAGGGGGTAGCAATCAGCCCCAGCATTTT
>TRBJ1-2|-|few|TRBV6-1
CASSADSLYGYTF
TGTGCCAGCAGCGCGGACAGCTTATATGGCTACACCTTC
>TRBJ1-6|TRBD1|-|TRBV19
CASSSAGGRGVSPLHF
TGTGCCAGTAGTAGCGCAGGGGGTCGGGGCGTCTCACCCCTCCACTTT
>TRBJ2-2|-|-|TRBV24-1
CATQNTARRENTGELFF
TGTGCCACGCAAAATACCGCTAGGCGGGAGAACACCGGGGAGCTGTTTTTT
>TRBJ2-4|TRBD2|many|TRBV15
CATSREGGRVNIQYF
TGTGCCACCAGCAGAGAAGGCGGGAGGGTAAACATTCAGTACTTC
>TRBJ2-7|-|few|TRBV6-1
CASSEASEQYF
TGTGCCAGCAGTGAAGCTAGCGAGCAGTACTTC
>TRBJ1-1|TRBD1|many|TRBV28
CASSTGVTEAFF
TGTGCCAGTTCAACAGGGGTTACTGAAGCTTTCTTT
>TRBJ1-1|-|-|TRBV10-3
CAISGATGTEAFF
TGTGCCATCAGTGGGGCTACGGGCACTGAAGCTTTCTTT